Sequencing of this T cell receptor (beta chain) was carried out in a study of OX40 agonist ivuxolimab in advanced cancers. For the study at large: Patients were treated with ivuxolimab, an agonistic anti-OX40 (CD134) antibody. Dose-escalation subjects each had hepatocellular carcinoma, melanoma, renal cell or head and neck cancer.

The V end was cut by 3 bases, the J end by 5 bases, with 9 bases between. Germline V gene sequence: CDR1 SGHVS, CDR2 FNYEAQ. The CDR3 spans 13 residues. Generated by immunoSEQ multiplex PCR, the TCRdb table keeps only in-frame clones and is missing some. Among more than 75,000 clones listed, approximately 80% were seen once. Blood samples were obtained at baseline, cycle 4 day 1, and cycle 7 day 1. The source was CD4+ or CD8+ T cells sorted from blood, collected in a trial of the OX40 agonist ivuxolimab. This TCR derives from an adult with an advanced solid tumor such as melanoma, head and neck, liver or kidney cancer. The chain joins TRBV7-6 to TRBJ2-3; possibly TRBD1 for D (6 bases). DNA of the CDR3: TGTGCCAGCAGCTTTGGACAGTTAGATACGCAGTATTTT. Translating gives CASSFGQLDTQYF.